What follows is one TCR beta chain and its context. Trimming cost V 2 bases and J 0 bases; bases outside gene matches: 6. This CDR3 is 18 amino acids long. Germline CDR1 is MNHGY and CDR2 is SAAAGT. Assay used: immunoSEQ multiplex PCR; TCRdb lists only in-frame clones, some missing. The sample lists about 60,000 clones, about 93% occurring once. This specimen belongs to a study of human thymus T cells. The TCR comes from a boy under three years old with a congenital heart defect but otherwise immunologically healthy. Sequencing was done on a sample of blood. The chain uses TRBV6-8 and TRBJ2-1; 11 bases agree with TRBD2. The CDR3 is CASSYAGLADDSYNEQFF. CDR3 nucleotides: TGTGCCAGCAGTTACGCGGGACTAGCGGATGACTCCTACAATGAGCAGTTCTTC.